The subject of this entry is one TCR beta chain. Its antigen is not identified. The sample belongs to a study of cytomegalovirus exposure and HLA in healthy donors. Study-wide findings and caveats: HLA restriction was apparent for most CMV-associated TCR beta chains in a later analysis. With later analysis, a missense DCLRE1C variant became linked to TCR beta V- and J-gene trimming.

60 Vbeta and 13 Jbeta primers were used in PCR. The assay was immunoSEQ multiplex PCR, and TCRdb's table has in-frame clones only and misses some. The repertoire holds 240,000 or so clones, with around 76% as singletons. Input material: PBMCs. The sequence came from a woman aged 40 to 50 in good health and CMV-seropositive.

CDR3 region: CASSRSYGYTF. CDR3 nucleotide sequence: TGTGCCAGTAGTAGGAGCTATGGCTACACCTTC. The gene calls are TRBV19 and TRBJ1-2; D remains unclear. The V end lost 4 bases, the J end lost 4 bases, and 4 bases lay between the germline ends. The CDR3 sequence is 11 residues long. CDR1 is LNHDA, CDR2 SQIVND, per germline (reference sequence).